The count of the clone carrying this T cell receptor (beta chain) is one. What it recognizes is unknown. One end of the junction is discordant with germline, which a read error may explain. A single record per CDR3 protein comes from TCRdb applying MiXCR to the 5' RACE reads. The table has a few hundred thousand distinct CDR3 sequences, nearly 10% seen once. The data belong to a study of identical twins. Study findings and constraints: Reduced insertions were recorded for abundant cord blood beta clonotypes, with no such pattern in memory repertoires. Excess low generation probability was seen in twin-shared out-of-frame alpha sequences. For monozygotic twins, models underestimated out-of-frame TCR alpha sharing. Twin pairs had excess sharing that was weaker in beta out-of-frame sequences.

This CDR3 spans 15 amino acids. Per germline, CDR1 DFQATT and CDR2 SNEGSKA (reference sequence). The same sample was also used in a study of yellow fever vaccine responses in identical twins.

The sample comprised PBMCs. The clonotype comes from a woman younger than 30 in good health. The rearrangement joins TRBV20-1 to TRBJ2-3; 7 bases match TRBD1. CDR3 nucleotides: TGCTGTGCAAAGCGACAGGGAGCGACCACAGATACGCAGTATTTT. Translated, it gives CCAKRQGATTDTQYF.